These T cell receptor beta chains were read from a single sample in a study of Graves' ophthalmopathy and Graves' hyperthyroidism. Via MiXCR, TCRdb re-called the multiplex PCR reads, giving one row per CDR3 protein. The table shows 200,000 to 300,000 distinct CDR3 sequences, with 45% occurring only once. The sequencing sample was made of peripheral blood. The receptors shown here come from an adult man with Graves' ophthalmopathy. The CDR3 runs from the conserved cysteine through the conserved F or W. Size tells how often a clone was seen (once, few, many) or the class of an expanded clone, and some rows leave it out.

>TRBJ1-2|TRBV19|11|-
CASSTRVDYTF
>TRBJ1-2|TRBV7-9|12|few
CASSLEWAGLNF
>TRBJ2-5|TRBV10-3|14|-
CASSNPQKQETQYF
>TRBJ2-7|TRBV20-1|12|-
CSARGPVGEQYF
>TRBJ1-1|TRBV7-9|15|-
CASSLAPVMNTEAFF
>TRBJ2-2|TRBV7-6|13|many
CASSLGGSGELFF
>TRBJ1-1|TRBV19|14|few
CASSITEADTEAFF
>TRBJ2-7|TRBV5-1|17|-
CASSRIRPSASSYEQYF
>TRBJ2-3|TRBV29-1|12|-
CSVQHGTDTQYF
>TRBJ1-4|TRBV10-2|12|few
CASSATNEKLFF
>TRBJ1-2|TRBV20-1|12|-
CSAPVTAYGYTF
>TRBJ2-7|TRBV6-2/TRBV6-3|15|few
CASSDPTGASYEQYF
>TRBJ2-5|TRBV7-9|13|-
CASSFPGPETQYF
>TRBJ2-7|TRBV2|15|few
CASSEGTGGPYEQYF
>TRBJ1-2|TRBV9|14|-
CASSSRTGNYGYTF
>TRBJ2-2|TRBV7-3|15|-
CASPSRTMNTGELFF
>TRBJ2-5|TRBV7-9|18|-
CASRRTGGAANTGETQYF
>TRBJ2-5|TRBV9|15|-
CASSSRTAYQETQYF
>TRBJ2-5|TRBV29-1|13|-
CSVGGQIGETQYF
>TRBJ1-2|TRBV29-1|13|many
CSVAPGRNYGYTF
>TRBJ1-6|TRBV6-6|15|-
CASSDYRGQGSPLHF
>TRBJ1-1|TRBV19|13|-
CASSMEGTTEAFF
>TRBJ1-2|TRBV5-1|16|-
CASSLAPSGVLYGYTF
>TRBJ2-5|TRBV7-2|12|-
CASSYRVGTQYF
>TRBJ2-2|TRBV7-2|14|-
CASRLDRGQGELFF
>TRBJ1-2|TRBV6-1|14|-
CASSLTGGDYGYTF
>TRBJ1-5|TRBV7-4|13|-
CASSQGTSQPQHF
>TRBJ1-1|TRBV7-9|15|few
CASTPPGQTNTEAFF
>TRBJ1-1|TRBV25-1|15|many
CASSESAAMNTEAFF
>TRBJ1-2|TRBV9|16|-
CASSVAVTGGANGYTF
>TRBJ2-7|TRBV10-3|14|few
CASTPDRGRYEQYF
>TRBJ1-2|TRBV9|16|-
CASSADSLLRLGGYTF
>TRBJ2-5|TRBV29-1|13|-
CSVERDPQETQYF
>TRBJ1-1|TRBV10-2|14|many
CASTSGPVNTEAFF
>TRBJ2-2|TRBV7-9|15|-
CASSLASSGPRELFF
>TRBJ2-7|TRBV20-1|12|-
CSAFRDNYEQYF
>TRBJ1-1|TRBV7-8|13|few
CASSLGHTPEAFF
>TRBJ1-1|TRBV7-2|14|-
CASSSKGGRTEAFF
>TRBJ1-2|TRBV28|15|medium-sized
CASSPKYTRLGGYTF
>TRBJ2-5|TRBV7-3|13|-
CASTWGVQETQYF
>TRBJ2-7|TRBV5-6|14|-
CASSLPGGSYEQYF
>TRBJ2-5|TRBV7-6|14|many
CASSSPDRGETQYF
>TRBJ2-7|TRBV29-1|13|many
CSVVVGPSYEQYF
>TRBJ1-2|TRBV11-2|12|few
CASSLAPYGYTF
>TRBJ2-7|TRBV13|15|few
CASSNRDRPSYEQYF
>TRBJ2-7|TRBV24-1|15|many
CATSGTSGRIYEQYF
>TRBJ2-5|TRBV7-2|13|-
CASSPSWAGNLYF